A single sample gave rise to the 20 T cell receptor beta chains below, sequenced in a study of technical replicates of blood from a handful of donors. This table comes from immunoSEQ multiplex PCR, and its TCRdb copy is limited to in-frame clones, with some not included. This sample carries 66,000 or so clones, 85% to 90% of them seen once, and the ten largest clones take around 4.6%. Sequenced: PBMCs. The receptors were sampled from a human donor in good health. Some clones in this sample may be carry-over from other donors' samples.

The CDR3 is CAISGVRDSQPQHF. In DNA, the CDR3 is TGTGCCATCAGTGGGGTCCGGGACAGTCAGCCCCAGCATTTT. J is TRBJ1-5 and V is TRBV10-3; 7 bases are a match to TRBD1. V lost 4 bases, J lost 6 bases, and 6 bases stayed unmatched. Germline CDR1 is ENHRY and CDR2 is SYGVKD. The CDR3 is 14 amino acids.

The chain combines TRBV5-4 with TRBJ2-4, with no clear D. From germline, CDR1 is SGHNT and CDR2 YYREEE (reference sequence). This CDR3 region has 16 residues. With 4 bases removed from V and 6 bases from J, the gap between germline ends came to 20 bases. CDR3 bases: TGTGCCAGCAGCGACTCCGGGTCCCCTAAAGCAAACATTCAGTACTTC. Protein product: CASSDSGSPKANIQYF.

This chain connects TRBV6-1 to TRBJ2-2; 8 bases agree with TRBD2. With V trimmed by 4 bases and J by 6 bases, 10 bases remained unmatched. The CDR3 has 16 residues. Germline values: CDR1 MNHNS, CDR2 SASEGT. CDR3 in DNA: TGTGCCAGCAGTGCCTCGGGGGAGCGGGGGCCCGGGGAGCTGTTTTTT. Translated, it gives CASSASGERGPGELFF.

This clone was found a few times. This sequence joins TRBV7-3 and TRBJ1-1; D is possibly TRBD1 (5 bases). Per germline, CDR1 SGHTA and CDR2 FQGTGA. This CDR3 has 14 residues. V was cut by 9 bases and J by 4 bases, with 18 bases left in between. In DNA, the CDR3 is TGTGCCAGTCAAGGGGTTTGGCGAGGCACTGAAGCTTTCTTT. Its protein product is CASQGVWRGTEAFF.

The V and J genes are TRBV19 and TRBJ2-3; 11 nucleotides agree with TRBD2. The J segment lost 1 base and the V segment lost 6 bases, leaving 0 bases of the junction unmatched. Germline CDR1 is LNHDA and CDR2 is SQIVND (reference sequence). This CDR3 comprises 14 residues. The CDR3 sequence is CASRTSGGTDTQYF. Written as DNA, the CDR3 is TGTGCCAGTAGGACTAGCGGGGGCACAGATACGCAGTATTTT.

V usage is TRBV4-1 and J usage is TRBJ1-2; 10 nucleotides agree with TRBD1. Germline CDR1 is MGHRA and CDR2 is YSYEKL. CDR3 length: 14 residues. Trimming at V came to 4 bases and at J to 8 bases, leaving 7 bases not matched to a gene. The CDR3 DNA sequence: TGCGCCAGCAGCCCCAGGGACAGGGGAATAGGCTACACCTTC. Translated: CASSPRDRGIGYTF.

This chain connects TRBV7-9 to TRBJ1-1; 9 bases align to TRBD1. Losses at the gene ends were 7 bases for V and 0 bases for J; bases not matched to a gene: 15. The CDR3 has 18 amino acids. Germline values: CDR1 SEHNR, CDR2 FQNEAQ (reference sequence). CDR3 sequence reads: CASNGGGTGRSMNTEAFF. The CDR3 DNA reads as TGTGCCAGCAACGGAGGTGGGACAGGGAGATCTATGAACACTGAAGCTTTCTTT.

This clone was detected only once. CDR3 amino acids: CASSQDRTEKLFF. The CDR3 bases are TGCGCCAGCAGCCAAGATAGAACGGAAAAACTGTTTTTT. The chain couples TRBV4-3 to TRBJ1-4; D unresolved. The germline CDR1 and CDR2 sequences are LGHNA and YSLEER. The CDR3 spans 13 residues. V gave up 0 bases and J gave up 8 bases, with 7 bases separating them.

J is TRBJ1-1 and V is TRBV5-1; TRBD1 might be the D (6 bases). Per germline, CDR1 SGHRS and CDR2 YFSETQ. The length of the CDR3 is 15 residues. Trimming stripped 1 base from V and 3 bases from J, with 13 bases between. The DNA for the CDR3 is TGCGCCAGCAGCTTGTATGGGGGCCGGGACACTGAAGCTTTCTTT. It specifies CASSLYGGRDTEAFF.

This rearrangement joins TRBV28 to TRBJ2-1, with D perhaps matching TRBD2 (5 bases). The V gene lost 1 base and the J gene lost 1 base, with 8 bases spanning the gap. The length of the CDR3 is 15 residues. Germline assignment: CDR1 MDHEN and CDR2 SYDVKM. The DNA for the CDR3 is TGTGCCAGCAGTTTATCGGGGATATCCTACAATGAGCAGTTCTTC. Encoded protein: CASSLSGISYNEQFF.

The CDR3 spells CSVQTGEAFF. For the CDR3, the DNA is TGCAGCGTCCAAACGGGGGAAGCTTTCTTT. The V and J genes are TRBV29-1 and TRBJ1-1; D gene ambiguous. V lost 6 bases and J 8 bases, leaving 10 bases between the germline ends. The CDR3 runs to 10 residues. CDR1 and CDR2 (germline): SQVTM, ANQGSEA.

The CDR3 reads CASSQVGSPYEQYF. The CDR3 DNA sequence: TGCGCCAGCAGCCAAGTGGGCAGTCCCTACGAGCAGTACTTC. V usage is TRBV4-3 and J usage is TRBJ2-7; no firm D call. The CDR3 spans 14 residues. Per the germline V gene, CDR1 is LGHNA and CDR2 is YSLEER. V shed 1 base and J shed 2 bases, with 9 bases lying between them.

The CDR3 is CASSSGLAGGAGELFF. CDR3 DNA sequence: TGCGCCAGCAGCTCCGGACTAGCGGGGGGAGCTGGGGAGCTGTTTTTT. The chain links TRBV5-1 to TRBJ2-2, with TRBD2 matching over 14 bases. The CDR3 spans 16 residues. With V trimmed by 3 bases and J by 8 bases, 6 bases remained unmatched. The V gene's germline CDR1 is SGHRS and CDR2 YFSETQ.

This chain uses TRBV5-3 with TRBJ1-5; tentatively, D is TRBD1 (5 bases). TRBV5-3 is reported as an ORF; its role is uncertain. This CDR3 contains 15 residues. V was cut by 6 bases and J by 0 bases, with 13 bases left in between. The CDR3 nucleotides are TGTGCCAGAACCCTCCCGGGGGGTAGCAATCAGCCCCAGCATTTT. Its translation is CARTLPGGSNQPQHF.

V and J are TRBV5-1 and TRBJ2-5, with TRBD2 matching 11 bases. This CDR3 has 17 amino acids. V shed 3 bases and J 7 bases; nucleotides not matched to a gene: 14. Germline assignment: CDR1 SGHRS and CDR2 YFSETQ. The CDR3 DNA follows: TGCGCCAGCAGCTGGGGACCACTAGCGGGGGCCCCGGGGACCCAGTACTTC. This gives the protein CASSWGPLAGAPGTQYF. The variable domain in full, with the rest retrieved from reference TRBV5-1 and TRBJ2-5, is KAGVTQTPRYLIKTRGQQVTLSCSPISGHRSVSWYQQTPGQGLQFLFEYFSETQRNKGNFPGRFSGRQFSNSRSEMNVSTLELGDSALYLCASSWGPLAGAPGTQYFGPGTRLLVL.

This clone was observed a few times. The CDR3 region has the DNA TGTGCCAGCAGCTTAGTACAGTACACAGATACGCAGTATTTT. It encodes CASSLVQYTDTQYF. The genes are TRBV7-9 and TRBJ2-3; D unclear. V was clipped by 1 base and J by 2 bases, with 7 bases between them. The CDR3 totals 14 residues. The germline gives CDR1 SEHNR, CDR2 FQNEAQ (reference sequence).

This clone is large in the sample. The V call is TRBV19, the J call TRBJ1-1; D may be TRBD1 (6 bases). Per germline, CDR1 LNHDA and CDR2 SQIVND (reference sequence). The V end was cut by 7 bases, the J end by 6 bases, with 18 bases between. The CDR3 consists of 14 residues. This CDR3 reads CASTDGGGGPEAFF. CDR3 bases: TGTGCCAGTACCGACGGGGGCGGGGGGCCTGAAGCTTTCTTT.

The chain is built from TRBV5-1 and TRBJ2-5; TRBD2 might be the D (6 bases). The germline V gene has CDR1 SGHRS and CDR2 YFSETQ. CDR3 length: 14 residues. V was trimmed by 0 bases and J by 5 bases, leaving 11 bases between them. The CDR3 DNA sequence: TGCGCCAGCAGCTTGGGGGCGCGGGACGAGACCCAGTACTTC. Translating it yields CASSLGARDETQYF.

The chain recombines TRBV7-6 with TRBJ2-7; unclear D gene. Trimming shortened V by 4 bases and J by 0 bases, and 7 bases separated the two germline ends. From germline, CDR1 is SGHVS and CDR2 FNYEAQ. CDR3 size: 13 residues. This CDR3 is CASSSYSSYEQYF. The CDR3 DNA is TGTGCCAGCAGCTCGTATTCCTCCTACGAGCAGTACTTC. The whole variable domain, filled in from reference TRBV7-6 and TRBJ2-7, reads GAGVSQSPRYKVTKRGQDVALRCDPISGHVSLYWYRQALGQGPEFLTYFNYEAQQDKSGLPNDRFSAERPEGSISTLTIQRTEQRDSAMYRCASSSYSSYEQYFGPGTRLTVT.

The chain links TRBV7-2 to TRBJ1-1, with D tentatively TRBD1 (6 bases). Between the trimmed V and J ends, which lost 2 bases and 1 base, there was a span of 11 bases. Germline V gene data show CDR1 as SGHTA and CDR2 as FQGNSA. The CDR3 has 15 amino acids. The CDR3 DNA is TGTGCCAGCAGCTTAATCCCAGGGGCGAACACTGAAGCTTTCTTT. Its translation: CASSLIPGANTEAFF. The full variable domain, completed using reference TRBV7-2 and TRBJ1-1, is GAGVSQSPSNKVTEKGKDVELRCDPISGHTALYWYRQSLGQGLEFLIYFQGNSAPDKSGLPSDRFSAERTGGSVSTLTIQRTQQEDSAVYLCASSLIPGANTEAFFGQGTRLTVV.